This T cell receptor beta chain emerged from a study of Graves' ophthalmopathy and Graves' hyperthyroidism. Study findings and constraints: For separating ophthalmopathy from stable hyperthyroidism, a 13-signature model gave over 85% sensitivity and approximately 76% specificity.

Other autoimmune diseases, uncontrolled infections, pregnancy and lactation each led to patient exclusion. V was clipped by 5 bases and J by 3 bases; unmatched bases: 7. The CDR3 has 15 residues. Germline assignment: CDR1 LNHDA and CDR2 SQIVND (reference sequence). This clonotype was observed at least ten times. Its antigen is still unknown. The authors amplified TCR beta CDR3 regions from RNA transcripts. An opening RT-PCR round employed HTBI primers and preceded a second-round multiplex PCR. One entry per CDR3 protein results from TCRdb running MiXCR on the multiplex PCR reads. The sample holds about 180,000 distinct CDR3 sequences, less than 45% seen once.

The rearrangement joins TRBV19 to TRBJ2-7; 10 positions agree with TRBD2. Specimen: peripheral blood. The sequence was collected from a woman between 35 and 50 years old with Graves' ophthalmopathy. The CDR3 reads CASSVSSGSFYEQYF. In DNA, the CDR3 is TGTGCCAGTAGTGTGTCTAGCGGGAGTTTCTACGAGCAGTACTTC.